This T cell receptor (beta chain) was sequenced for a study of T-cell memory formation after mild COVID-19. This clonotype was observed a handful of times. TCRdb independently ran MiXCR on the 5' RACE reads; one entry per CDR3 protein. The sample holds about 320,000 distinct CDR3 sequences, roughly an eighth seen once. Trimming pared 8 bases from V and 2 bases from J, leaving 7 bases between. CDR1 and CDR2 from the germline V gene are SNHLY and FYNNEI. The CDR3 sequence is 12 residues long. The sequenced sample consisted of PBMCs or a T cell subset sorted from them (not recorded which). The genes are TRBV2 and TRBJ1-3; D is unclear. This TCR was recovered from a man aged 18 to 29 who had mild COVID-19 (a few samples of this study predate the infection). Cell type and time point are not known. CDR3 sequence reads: CASSRAGNTIYF. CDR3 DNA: TGTGCCAGCTCCCGGGCTGGAAACACCATATATTTT.